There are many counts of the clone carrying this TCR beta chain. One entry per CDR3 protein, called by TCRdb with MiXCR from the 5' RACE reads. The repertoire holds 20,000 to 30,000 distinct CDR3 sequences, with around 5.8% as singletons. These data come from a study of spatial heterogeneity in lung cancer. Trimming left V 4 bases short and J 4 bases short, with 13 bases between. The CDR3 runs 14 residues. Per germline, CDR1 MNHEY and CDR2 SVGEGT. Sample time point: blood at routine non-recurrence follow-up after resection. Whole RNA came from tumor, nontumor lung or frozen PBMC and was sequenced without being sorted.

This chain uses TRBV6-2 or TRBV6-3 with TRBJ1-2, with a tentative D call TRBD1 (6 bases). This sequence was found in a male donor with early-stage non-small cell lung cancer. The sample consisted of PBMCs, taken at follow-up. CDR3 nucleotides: TGTGCCAGCAGTTTGACGGACAGCGTCTATGGCTACACCTTC. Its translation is CASSLTDSVYGYTF.